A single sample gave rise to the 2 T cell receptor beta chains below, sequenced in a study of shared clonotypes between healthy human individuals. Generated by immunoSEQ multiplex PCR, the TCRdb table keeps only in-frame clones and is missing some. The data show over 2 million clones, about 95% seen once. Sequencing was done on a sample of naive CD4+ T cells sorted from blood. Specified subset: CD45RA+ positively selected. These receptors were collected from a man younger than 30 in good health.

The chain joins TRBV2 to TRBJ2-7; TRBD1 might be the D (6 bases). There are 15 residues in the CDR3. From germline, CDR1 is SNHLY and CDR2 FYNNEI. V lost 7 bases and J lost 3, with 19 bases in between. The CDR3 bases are TGTGCCAGCACCCAGAGGGGGACCAGTAACTACGAGCAGTACTTC. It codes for CASTQRGTSNYEQYF. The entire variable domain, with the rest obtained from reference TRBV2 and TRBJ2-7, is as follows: EPEVTQTPSHQVTQMGQEVILRCVPISNHLYFYWYRQILGQKVEFLVSFYNNEISEKSEIFDDQFSVERPDGSNFTLKIRSTKLEDSAMYFCASTQRGTSNYEQYFGPGTRLTVT.

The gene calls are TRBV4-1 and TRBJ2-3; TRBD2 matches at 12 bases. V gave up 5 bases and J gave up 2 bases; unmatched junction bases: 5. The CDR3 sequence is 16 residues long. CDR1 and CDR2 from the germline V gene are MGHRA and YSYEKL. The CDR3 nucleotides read TGCGCCAGCAGCTCCTGGACTAGCGGGGCCACAGATACGCAGTATTTT. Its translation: CASSSWTSGATDTQYF.